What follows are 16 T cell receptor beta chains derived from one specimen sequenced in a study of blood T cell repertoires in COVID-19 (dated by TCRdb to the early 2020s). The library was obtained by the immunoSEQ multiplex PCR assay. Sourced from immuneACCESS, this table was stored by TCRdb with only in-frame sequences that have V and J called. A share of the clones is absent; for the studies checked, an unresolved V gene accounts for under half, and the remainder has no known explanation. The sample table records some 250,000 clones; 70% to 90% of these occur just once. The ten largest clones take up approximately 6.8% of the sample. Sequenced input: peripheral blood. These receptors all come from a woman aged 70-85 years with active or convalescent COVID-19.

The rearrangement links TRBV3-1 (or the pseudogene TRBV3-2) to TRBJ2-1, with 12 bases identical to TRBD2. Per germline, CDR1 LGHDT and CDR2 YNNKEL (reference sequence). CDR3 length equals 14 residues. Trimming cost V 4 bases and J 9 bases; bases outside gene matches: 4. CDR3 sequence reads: CASSRLAGDGEQFF. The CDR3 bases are TGTGCCAGCAGCCGACTAGCGGGGGACGGTGAGCAGTTCTTC.

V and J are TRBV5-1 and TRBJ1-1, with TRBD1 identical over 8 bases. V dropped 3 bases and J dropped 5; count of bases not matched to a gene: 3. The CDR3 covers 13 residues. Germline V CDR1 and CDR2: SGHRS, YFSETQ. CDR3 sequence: CASSSQGATEAFF. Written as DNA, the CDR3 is TGCGCCAGCAGCTCGCAGGGGGCGACTGAAGCTTTCTTT.

CDR3 amino acids: CASTPQGADYGYTF. The CDR3 DNA reads TGTGCCAGCACCCCCCAGGGGGCGGACTATGGCTACACCTTC. This chain uses TRBV9 with TRBJ1-2; 8 nucleotides line up with TRBD1. Per the germline V gene, CDR1 is SGDLS and CDR2 is YYNGEE. The CDR3 spans 14 residues. With V trimmed by 6 bases and J by 3 bases, 7 bases remained unmatched.

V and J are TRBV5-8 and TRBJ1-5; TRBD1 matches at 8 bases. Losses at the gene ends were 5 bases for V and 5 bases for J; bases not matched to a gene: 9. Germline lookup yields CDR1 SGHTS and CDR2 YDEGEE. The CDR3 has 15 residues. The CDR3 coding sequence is TGTGCCAGCAGGCCTATTGGACAGGGCCATCAGCCCCAGCATTTT. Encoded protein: CASRPIGQGHQPQHF.

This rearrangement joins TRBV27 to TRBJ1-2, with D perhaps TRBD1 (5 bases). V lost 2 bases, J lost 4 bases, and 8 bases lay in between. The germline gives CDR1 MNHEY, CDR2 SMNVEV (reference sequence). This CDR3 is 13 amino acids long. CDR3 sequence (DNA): TGTGCCAGCAGTTTAAGGGGATCCTATGGCTACACCTTC. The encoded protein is CASSLRGSYGYTF.

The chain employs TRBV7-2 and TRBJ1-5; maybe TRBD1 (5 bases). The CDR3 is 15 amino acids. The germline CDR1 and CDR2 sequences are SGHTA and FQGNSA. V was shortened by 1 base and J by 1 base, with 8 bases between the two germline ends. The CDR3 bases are TGTGCCAGCAGCTTAGTGGCAGGGAGCAATCAGCCCCAGCATTTT. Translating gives CASSLVAGSNQPQHF.

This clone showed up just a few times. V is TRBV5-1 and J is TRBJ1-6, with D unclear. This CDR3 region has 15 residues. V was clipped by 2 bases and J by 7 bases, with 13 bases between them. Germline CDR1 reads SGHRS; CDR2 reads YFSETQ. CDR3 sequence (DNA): TGCGCCAGCAGCTTACTACCAGAAATCAATTCACCCCTCCACTTT. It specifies CASSLLPEINSPLHF.

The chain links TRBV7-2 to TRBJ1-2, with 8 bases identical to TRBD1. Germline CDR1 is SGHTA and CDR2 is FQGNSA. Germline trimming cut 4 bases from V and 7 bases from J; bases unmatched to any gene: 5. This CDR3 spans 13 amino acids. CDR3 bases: TGTGCCAGCAGCTCCAGGGGGCTGGGTGGCTACACCTTC. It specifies CASSSRGLGGYTF.

In DNA, the CDR3 is TGTGCCAGCTCTGCAAAGGGGCCGGGAACAGGGGGCGCAGATACGCAGTATTTT. Its protein product is CASSAKGPGTGGADTQYF. This chain joins TRBV18 and TRBJ2-3, with 9 bases fitting TRBD1. This CDR3 is built from 18 residues. J lost 4 bases, V lost 6 bases, and 17 bases had no gene match. Germline CDR1 and CDR2: KGHSH and LQKENI. The variable domain in full, completed from reference TRBV18 and TRBJ2-3, reads NAGVMQNPRHLVRRRGQEARLRCSPMKGHSHVYWYRQLPEEGLKFMVYLQKENIIDESGMPKERFSAEFPKEGPSILRIQQVVRGDSAAYFCASSAKGPGTGGADTQYFGPGTRLTVL.

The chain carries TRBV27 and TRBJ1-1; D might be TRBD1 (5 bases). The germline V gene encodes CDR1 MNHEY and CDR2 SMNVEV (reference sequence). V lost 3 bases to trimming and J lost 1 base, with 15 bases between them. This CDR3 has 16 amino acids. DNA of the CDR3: TGTGCCAGCAGTTTCGGCAGGGTACCCTCGAACACTGAAGCTTTCTTT. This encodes CASSFGRVPSNTEAFF.

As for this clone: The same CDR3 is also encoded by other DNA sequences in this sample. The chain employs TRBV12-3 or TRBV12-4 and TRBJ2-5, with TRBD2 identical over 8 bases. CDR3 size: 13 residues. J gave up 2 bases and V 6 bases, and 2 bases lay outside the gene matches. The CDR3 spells CASRGTRQETQYF. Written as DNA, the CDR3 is TGTGCCAGCAGGGGGACTAGGCAAGAGACCCAGTACTTC.

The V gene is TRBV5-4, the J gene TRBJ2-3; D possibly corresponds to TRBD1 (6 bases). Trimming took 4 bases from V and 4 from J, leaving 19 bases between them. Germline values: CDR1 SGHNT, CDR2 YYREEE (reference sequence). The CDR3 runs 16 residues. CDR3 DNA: TGTGCCAGCAGCACCGGGGATACAGGGTGGGCAGATACGCAGTATTTT. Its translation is CASSTGDTGWADTQYF.

Here the CDR3 reads CASSLESRDSPLHF. CDR3 DNA sequence: TGCGCCAGCAGCTTGGAAAGCCGAGATTCACCCCTCCACTTT. The rearrangement joins TRBV5-1 to TRBJ1-6; D unclear. The CDR3 runs 14 residues. The germline V gene has CDR1 SGHRS and CDR2 YFSETQ. V was trimmed by 0 bases and J by 8 bases, leaving 9 bases between them.

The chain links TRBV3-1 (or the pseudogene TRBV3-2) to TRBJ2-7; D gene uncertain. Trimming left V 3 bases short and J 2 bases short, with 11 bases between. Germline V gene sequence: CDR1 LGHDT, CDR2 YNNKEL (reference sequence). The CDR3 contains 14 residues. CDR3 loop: CASSHPLFPYEQYF. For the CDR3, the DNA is TGTGCCAGCAGCCATCCCCTCTTCCCCTACGAGCAGTACTTC.

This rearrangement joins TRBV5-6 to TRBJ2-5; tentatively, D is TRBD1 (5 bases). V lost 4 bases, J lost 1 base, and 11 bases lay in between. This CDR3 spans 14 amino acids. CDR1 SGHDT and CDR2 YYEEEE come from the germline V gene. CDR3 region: CASSLPRGQETQYF. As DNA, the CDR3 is TGTGCCAGCAGCCTTCCAAGGGGCCAAGAGACCCAGTACTTC.

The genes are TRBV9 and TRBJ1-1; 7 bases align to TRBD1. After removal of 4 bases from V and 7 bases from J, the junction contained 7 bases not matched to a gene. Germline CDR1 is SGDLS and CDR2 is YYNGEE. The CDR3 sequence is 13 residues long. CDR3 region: CASSPQGVDEAFF. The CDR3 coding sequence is TGTGCCAGCAGCCCGCAGGGGGTCGATGAAGCTTTCTTT.